The 29 T cell receptor beta chains below all came from one sample that was sequenced in a study of blood T cell repertoires in COVID-19. Here immunoSEQ multiplex PCR was the method, and the copy in TCRdb shows in-frame clones only, minus some. The sample consists of 150,000 to 160,000 clones, approximately 85% of them appearing once. Sequenced material: peripheral blood. The receptors here all came from a man aged 60 to 75 with COVID-19, enrolled during active disease.

In the case of this clone: Its ends do not fully match the called genes, so a read error is possible. This sequence joins TRBV2 and TRBJ2-5; 12 positions match TRBD2. Looked up from germline, CDR1 is SNHLY and CDR2 is FYNNEI. CDR3 length: 15 amino acids. CDR3 nucleotide sequence: TGTGCCAGCATACCTGGTAGACTAGCGGGGGTCCTTTGCCACTTC. Protein product: CASIPGRLAGVLCHF.

The chain has TRBV7-9 and TRBJ2-5; tentative D call: TRBD2 (5 bases). The ends were cut back, 4 bases at V and 2 bases at J, with 11 bases in the middle. This CDR3 spans 14 amino acids. The germline gives CDR1 SEHNR, CDR2 FQNEAQ (reference sequence). The CDR3 DNA sequence: TGTGCCAGCAGCTCGTTAGCGACGCAAGAGACCCAGTACTTC. Translated, it gives CASSSLATQETQYF.

The rearrangement joins TRBV4-2 to TRBJ2-1; 8 bases agree with TRBD2. V was clipped by 0 bases and J by 6 bases; unmatched bases: 4. This CDR3 comprises 15 residues. CDR1 and CDR2 (germline): LGHNA, YNFKEQ. CDR3 protein: CASSQDRGGVNEQFF. In DNA form, the CDR3 reads TGTGCCAGCAGCCAAGATCGGGGGGGGGTCAATGAGCAGTTCTTC.

V gene TRBV12-3 or TRBV12-4 combines with J gene TRBJ1-1; D remains ambiguous. Deletions cut 3 bases from V and 1 base from J, with 6 bases between. This CDR3 contains 13 residues. The chain's CDR3 is CASSLQKNTEAFF. DNA for the CDR3: TGTGCCAGCAGTTTGCAGAAGAACACTGAAGCTTTCTTT.

CDR3 protein: CASSWVGGTEAFF. The DNA of the CDR3 is TGTGCCAGCAGTTGGGTAGGGGGTACTGAAGCTTTCTTT. The V call is TRBV6-5, the J call TRBJ1-1, with TRBD1 as a possible D gene (6 bases). Trimming cost V 4 bases and J 5 bases, with 11 bases left between them. There are 13 residues in the CDR3. The germline gives CDR1 MNHEY, CDR2 SVGAGI.

The rearrangement uses TRBV7-2 and TRBJ1-2; 7 bases align to TRBD1. The CDR3 extends over 15 amino acids. From germline, CDR1 is SGHTA and CDR2 FQGNSA. The junction had 6 bases not matched to a gene; V was cut back by 5 bases and J by 0 bases. Here the CDR3 reads CASSEGAVANYGYTF. The CDR3 DNA reads as TGTGCCAGCAGCGAGGGGGCGGTGGCTAACTATGGCTACACCTTC. The full variable domain, its missing parts supplied by reference TRBV7-2 and TRBJ1-2, is GAGVSQSPSNKVTEKGKDVELRCDPISGHTALYWYRQSLGQGLEFLIYFQGNSAPDKSGLPSDRFSAERTGGSVSTLTIQRTQQEDSAVYLCASSEGAVANYGYTFGSGTRLTVV.

The chain carries TRBV19 and TRBJ1-5; D might be TRBD1 (6 bases). The V gene's germline CDR1 is LNHDA and CDR2 SQIVND (reference sequence). V was trimmed by 7 bases and J by 7 bases, leaving 14 bases between them. The CDR3 is 13 amino acids. CDR3 DNA: TGTGCCAGTAACGACAGGACTGAACAGCCCCAGCATTTT. Translation: CASNDRTEQPQHF.

The chain has TRBV4-3 and TRBJ1-1; a weak D match, TRBD1 (5 bases). Trimming stripped 1 base from V and 2 bases from J, with 8 bases between. This CDR3 comprises 14 residues. Germline values: CDR1 LGHNA, CDR2 YSLEER. CDR3: CASSQGQFNTEAFF. The CDR3 nucleotides are TGCGCCAGCAGCCAAGGACAGTTTAACACTGAAGCTTTCTTT.

V is TRBV6-6 and J is TRBJ1-5; TRBD1 aligns across 7 bases. The V segment lost 4 bases and the J segment 0 bases; nucleotides outside the gene matches: 3. This CDR3 has 15 residues. The germline V gene has CDR1 MNHNY and CDR2 SVGAGI (reference sequence). The CDR3 DNA follows: TGTGCCAGCAGTTCGGGACAGTTTAGCAATCAGCCCCAGCATTTT. The encoded protein is CASSSGQFSNQPQHF.

This chain uses TRBV27 with TRBJ1-6; TRBD1 agrees at 10 bases. There are 15 residues in the CDR3. The trim removed 6 bases at V and 13 bases at J, leaving 12 bases unmatched. Germline lookup yields CDR1 MNHEY and CDR2 SMNVEV (reference sequence). The CDR3 protein is CASSPNPGTGVPLHF. Written as DNA, the CDR3 is TGTGCCAGCAGCCCAAATCCCGGGACAGGGGTTCCCCTCCACTTT.

The V gene is TRBV4-1, the J gene TRBJ1-3; D ambiguous. V lost 1 base to trimming and J lost 0 bases, with 10 bases between them. CDR3 length: 16 residues. Germline V gives CDR1 MGHRA, CDR2 YSYEKL. The CDR3: CASSQGAQSSGNTIYF. The CDR3 DNA follows: TGCGCCAGCAGCCAAGGCGCACAGTCCTCTGGAAACACCATATATTTT.

The gene calls are TRBV4-1 and TRBJ1-2; 8 nucleotides agree with TRBD1. Trimming at V came to 1 base and at J to 3 bases, leaving 10 bases not matched to a gene. Germline V gives CDR1 MGHRA, CDR2 YSYEKL. This CDR3 has 17 amino acids. CDR3 DNA sequence: TGCGCCAGCAGCCAAGGGGTAGCAGGGGGCGCCGACTATGGCTACACCTTC. This codes for CASSQGVAGGADYGYTF.

The V gene is TRBV7-9, the J gene TRBJ2-3, with D unclear. There are 14 residues in the CDR3. V was clipped by 1 base and J by 5 bases, with 10 bases between them. Per the germline V gene, CDR1 is SEHNR and CDR2 is FQNEAQ (reference sequence). Written as DNA, the CDR3 is TGTGCCAGCAGCTTAGACCAACCGGGAGATACGCAGTATTTT. Amino acids: CASSLDQPGDTQYF.

For the CDR3, the DNA is TGTGCCAGCAGCTCGAAGACAGGGATTCGAACCGGGGAGCTGTTTTTT. It encodes CASSSKTGIRTGELFF. The chain links TRBV7-2 to TRBJ2-2; 7 bases map to TRBD1. Trimming at V came to 4 bases and at J to 5 bases, leaving 10 bases not matched to a gene. Germline V gene data show CDR1 as SGHTA and CDR2 as FQGNSA. The CDR3 sequence is 16 residues long.

This clone was found a few times. The chain joins TRBV11-2 to TRBJ2-5; unclear D gene. Deletions cut 5 bases from V and 0 bases from J, with 10 bases between. This CDR3 is built from 14 residues. Germline values: CDR1 SGHAT, CDR2 FQNNGV. The CDR3 bases are TGTGCCAGCAGCCAGGCCCCGTACCAAGAGACCCAGTACTTC. Translated, it gives CASSQAPYQETQYF.

J is TRBJ2-7 and V is TRBV18; 14 nucleotides align to TRBD2. V lost 0 bases and J lost 1; bases outside the gene matches: 2. Germline lookup yields CDR1 KGHSH and CDR2 LQKENI. The CDR3 length is 17 residues. The CDR3: CASSPPGLAGESYEQYF. In nucleotides, the CDR3 is TGTGCCAGCTCACCACCGGGACTAGCGGGGGAGTCCTACGAGCAGTACTTC.

The V call is TRBV11-3, the J call TRBJ1-4; TRBD1 matches 9 bases. The CDR3 is 13 amino acids. The trim removed 5 bases at V and 6 bases at J, leaving 1 base unmatched. Germline CDR1 SGHNT, CDR2 YENEEA. CDR3 sequence reads: CASSRDRDEKLFF. For the CDR3, the DNA is TGTGCCAGCAGCAGGGACAGGGATGAAAAACTGTTTTTT.

The rearrangement uses TRBV9 and TRBJ2-7; D perhaps matches TRBD1 (6 bases). CDR1 is SGDLS, CDR2 YYNGEE, per germline. This CDR3 has 14 amino acids. The ends were cut back, 3 bases at V and 0 bases at J, with 10 bases in the middle. The CDR3 here is CASSAQGGSYEQYF. The CDR3 DNA follows: TGTGCCAGCAGCGCCCAAGGGGGCTCCTACGAGCAGTACTTC. Supplemented by reference TRBV9 and TRBJ2-7, the full variable domain reads DSGVTQTPKHLITATGQRVTLRCSPRSGDLSVYWYQQSLDQGLQFLIQYYNGEERAKGNILERFSAQQFPDLHSELNLSSLELGDSALYFCASSAQGGSYEQYFGPGTRLTVT.

This clone was counted between two and nine times. The chain has TRBV19 and TRBJ1-1; a possible D gene is TRBD1 (6 bases). The CDR3 sequence is 15 residues long. V lost 3 bases, J lost 6 bases, and 17 bases lay in between. Looked up from germline, CDR1 is LNHDA and CDR2 is SQIVND (reference sequence). The CDR3 region is CASSMPGRGRAEAFF. DNA of the CDR3: TGTGCCAGTAGTATGCCGGGCAGGGGCCGGGCTGAAGCTTTCTTT.

The rearrangement links TRBV28 to TRBJ2-5, with D possibly matching TRBD2 (6 bases). Germline V gives CDR1 MDHEN, CDR2 SYDVKM. The CDR3 consists of 13 residues. V shed 7 bases and J shed 5 bases, with 14 bases lying between them. In nucleotides, the CDR3 is TGTGCCAGCAATGCGGGGCAAACGGAGACCCAGTACTTC. This codes for CASNAGQTETQYF.

This clone was observed a handful of times. V and J are TRBV6-6 and TRBJ1-6; 9 bases match TRBD1. Germline V gene data show CDR1 as MNHNY and CDR2 as SVGAGI (reference sequence). With V trimmed by 5 bases and J by 10 bases, 6 bases remained unmatched. The CDR3 runs to 14 residues. In DNA, the CDR3 is TGTGCCAGCAGTCTGACAGGGGGAAACTCACCCCTCCACTTT. Translation gives CASSLTGGNSPLHF.

In its sample, this clone was seen a few times. This rearrangement joins TRBV10-3 to TRBJ1-2; D is possibly TRBD1 (6 bases). This CDR3 contains 13 residues. The V and J ends lost 2 bases and 4 bases respectively, with 8 bases between them. CDR1 is ENHRY, CDR2 SYGVKD, per germline. This chain's CDR3 is CAISEMTGYGYTF. In DNA form, the CDR3 reads TGTGCCATCAGTGAGATGACAGGCTATGGCTACACCTTC.

The chain carries TRBV6-4 and TRBJ1-1, with D perhaps matching TRBD1 (6 bases). CDR1 and CDR2 from the germline V gene are MRHNA and SNTAGT. CDR3 length: 14 residues. V was trimmed by 3 bases and J by 5 bases, leaving 13 bases between them. CDR3 sequence reads: CASSEQGQRTEAFF. CDR3 nucleotides: TGTGCCAGCAGTGAACAGGGACAACGGACTGAAGCTTTCTTT.

The CDR3: CASSINPGTGYGYTF. DNA for the CDR3: TGTGCCAGCAGTATTAATCCCGGGACAGGGTATGGCTACACCTTC. The V gene is TRBV7-8, the J gene TRBJ1-2; 9 bases agree with TRBD1. Germline CDR1 SGHVS, CDR2 FQNEAQ. The CDR3 runs 15 residues. Losses at the gene ends were 6 bases for V and 5 bases for J; bases not matched to a gene: 10.

J is TRBJ1-3 and V is TRBV7-2, with D perhaps TRBD1 (6 bases). Germline V gene sequence: CDR1 SGHTA, CDR2 FQGNSA. The CDR3 has 16 residues. Trimming took off 4 bases at V and 4 bases at J, with 17 bases between the two ends. For the CDR3, the DNA is TGTGCCAGCAGCTGGAACAGGGTGTCAACAGGAAACACCATATATTTT. Translating gives CASSWNRVSTGNTIYF.

The sample holds one count of this clone. This chain uses TRBV6-5 with TRBJ1-1; the match to TRBD1 covers 7 bases. Germline V gene lookup returns CDR1 MNHEY and CDR2 SVGAGI. The CDR3 is 15 amino acids. The ends lost 2 bases at V and 0 bases at J; junction bases unmatched: 3. CDR3 loop: CASSYQTGMNTEAFF. The CDR3 DNA follows: TGTGCCAGCAGTTACCAGACAGGGATGAACACTGAAGCTTTCTTT.

There are a few counts of this clone. V gene TRBV6-5 combines with J gene TRBJ2-3, with 9 bases aligning to TRBD2. V gave up 3 bases and J gave up 2 bases; unmatched junction bases: 3. The germline CDR1 and CDR2 sequences are MNHEY and SVGAGI. The CDR3 totals 15 residues. The CDR3 coding sequence is TGTGCCAGCAGTTATAGCGGGGGATTCACAGATACGCAGTATTTT. As protein: CASSYSGGFTDTQYF.

The chain uses TRBV4-2 and TRBJ2-2; D not certain. This CDR3 has 15 amino acids. Deletions cut 0 bases from V and 0 bases from J, with 5 bases between. The V gene's germline CDR1 is LGHNA and CDR2 YNFKEQ. CDR3 in amino acids: CASSQDGANTGELFF. In DNA, the CDR3 is TGTGCCAGCAGCCAAGATGGAGCGAACACCGGGGAGCTGTTTTTT.

This chain uses TRBV30 with TRBJ1-1; 7 bases align to TRBD1. The CDR3 spans 14 residues. The ends lost 2 bases at V and 5 bases at J; junction bases unmatched: 8. CDR1 and CDR2 from the germline V gene are GTSNPN and SVGIG (reference sequence). This chain's CDR3 is CAWSPTQGRTEAFF. CDR3 DNA sequence: TGTGCCTGGAGTCCCACACAGGGGAGGACTGAAGCTTTCTTT.